This T cell receptor (beta chain) was captured in a study of immune cell composition in non-small cell lung cancer. DNA was extracted from unsorted cell suspensions stored frozen. Here immunoSEQ multiplex PCR was the method, and the copy in TCRdb shows in-frame clones only, minus some. The sample includes 4,000 to 5,500 clones, around 64% of them seen just once. Looked up from germline, CDR1 is KGHSH and CDR2 is LQKENI. The CDR3 is made up of 16 amino acids. Trimming cost V 4 bases and J 0 bases; bases outside gene matches: 7. This rearrangement joins TRBV18 to TRBJ2-7; 9 positions agree with TRBD2. Sequenced sample: lung tumor tissue. This TCR was sampled from a human donor with non-small cell lung cancer. CDR3 DNA: TGTGCCAGCTCACTGAGACTAGCGGACGGCTCCTACGAGCAGTACTTC. Translated: CASSLRLADGSYEQYF.